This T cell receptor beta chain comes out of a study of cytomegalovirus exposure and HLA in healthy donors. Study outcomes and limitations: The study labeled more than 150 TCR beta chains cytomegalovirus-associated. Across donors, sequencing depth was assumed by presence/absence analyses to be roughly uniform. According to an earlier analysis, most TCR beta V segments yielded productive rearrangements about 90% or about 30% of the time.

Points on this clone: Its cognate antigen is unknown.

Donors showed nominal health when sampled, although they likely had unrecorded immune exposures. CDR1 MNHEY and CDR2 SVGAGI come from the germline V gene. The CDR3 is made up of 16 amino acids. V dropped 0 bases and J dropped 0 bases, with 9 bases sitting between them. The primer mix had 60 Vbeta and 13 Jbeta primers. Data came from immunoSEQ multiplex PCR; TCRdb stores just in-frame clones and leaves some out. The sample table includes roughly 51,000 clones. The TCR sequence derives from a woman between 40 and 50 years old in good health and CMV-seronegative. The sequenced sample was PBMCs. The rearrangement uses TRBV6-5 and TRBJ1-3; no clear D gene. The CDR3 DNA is TGTGCCAGCAGTTACTCGGGTTGGAGCTCTGGAAACACCATATATTTT. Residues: CASSYSGWSSGNTIYF.